This T cell receptor (beta chain) is drawn from a study of T cells in tuberculosis. Study-wide results and caveats: Smaller alpha distances in active tuberculosis partly reflected shorter CDR3-alpha lengths. Using the GMM-specific repertoire gave around 90% accuracy versus roughly 70% with motifs.

Measured with immunoSEQ multiplex PCR; TCRdb has only the in-frame clones, and not every one. The sample consists of 40,000 to 45,000 clones, 90% to 95% of them appearing once. Adolescents were screened for latent TB by skin test and IGRA. Unsorted cryopreserved PBMC were sequenced, averaging approximately 100,000 T cells per clinical donor. The CDR3 has 13 residues. Germline CDR1 reads SNHLY; CDR2 reads FYNNEI. V was shortened by 10 bases and J by 7 bases, with 20 bases between the two germline ends. As to this clone: Antigen: not known.

The chain employs TRBV2 and TRBJ2-7, with D possibly being TRBD1 (7 bases). Sequenced material: PBMCs. The sequence derives from a donor between 10 and 35 years old with latent tuberculosis or without tuberculosis infection. The CDR3: CATKQGGQTEQYF. Here the CDR3 DNA reads TGTGCCACCAAGCAGGGGGGACAGACGGAGCAGTACTTC.